This entry lists 2 T cell receptor beta chains sequenced from one sample in a study of CD8 T cells in ankylosing spondylitis. The antigens these receptors bind are not known. TCRdb re-derived calls from the 5' RACE reads in MiXCR, one entry per CDR3 protein. Among hundreds of thousands of distinct CDR3 sequences listed, around 11% were seen once. Study results and caveats: Blood from ankylosing spondylitis patients appeared to carry a characteristic roughly 8-variant TCR beta motif.

The sequencing sample was made of blood, either unsorted or a sorted T cell fraction (not recorded which). The origin of the receptors is a male donor with ankylosing spondylitis.

This clonotype was counted only a few times. The V gene is TRBV29-1, the J gene TRBJ2-5; 9 bases line up with TRBD1. The germline V gene has CDR1 SQVTM and CDR2 ANQGSEA. V lost 6 bases to trimming and J lost 4 bases; unmatched junction nucleotides: 6. There are 13 residues in the CDR3. The CDR3 DNA reads as TGCAGCGTCGAGGACAGGGGAGGAGAGACCCAGTACTTC. It yields the protein CSVEDRGGETQYF.

This clonotype was seen a handful of times. This chain connects TRBV9 to TRBJ2-6, with unresolved D. CDR1 is SGDLS, CDR2 YYNGEE, per germline. V was trimmed by 0 bases and J by 2 bases, leaving 6 bases between them. This CDR3 contains 15 residues. CDR3 DNA sequence: TGTGCCAGCAGCGTAGGGAGAGCTGGGGCCAACGTCCTGACTTTC. It codes for CASSVGRAGANVLTF.